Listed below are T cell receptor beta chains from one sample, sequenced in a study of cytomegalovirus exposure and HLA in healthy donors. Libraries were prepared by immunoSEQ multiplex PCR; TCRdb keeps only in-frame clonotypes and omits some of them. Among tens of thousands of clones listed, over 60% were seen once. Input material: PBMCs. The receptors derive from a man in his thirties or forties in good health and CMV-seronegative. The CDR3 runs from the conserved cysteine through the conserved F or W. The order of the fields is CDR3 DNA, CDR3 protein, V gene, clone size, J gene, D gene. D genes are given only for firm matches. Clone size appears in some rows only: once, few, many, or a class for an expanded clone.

DNA: TGTGCCAGCAGTTCAGCGGGGGGGCTTTACGAGCAGTACTTC
CDR3: CASSSAGGLYEQYF
V: TRBV27
size: NA
J: TRBJ2-7
D: TRBD2

DNA: TGTGCCAGCAGTAGGAGCGGGAGCGAGGGAGATACGCAGTATTTT
CDR3: CASSRSGSEGDTQYF
V: TRBV28
size: NA
J: TRBJ2-3
D: TRBD2

DNA: TGTGCCAGCAGCTTAGCGCTGGAGGGATTCAACTATGGCTACACCTTC
CDR3: CASSLALEGFNYGYTF
V: TRBV7-2
size: few
J: TRBJ1-2
D: NA

DNA: TGTGCCAGCAGTCCGGGACACGACTCCTACGAGCAGTACTTC
CDR3: CASSPGHDSYEQYF
V: TRBV28
size: NA
J: TRBJ2-7
D: NA

DNA: TGTGCCAGCAGTGAGTCGACTGAAGCTTTCTTT
CDR3: CASSESTEAFF
V: TRBV25-1
size: NA
J: TRBJ1-1
D: NA

DNA: TGTGCCAGCAGTTTAGTGGTTAGCGGGGGGGCCGGGGAGACCCAGTACTTC
CDR3: CASSLVVSGGAGETQYF
V: TRBV28
size: NA
J: TRBJ2-5
D: TRBD2

DNA: TGCAGCGTTGAACCCCGGACTAGCGGGAGTTGGTGGTACAATGAGCAGTTCTTC
CDR3: CSVEPRTSGSWWYNEQFF
V: TRBV29-1
size: NA
J: TRBJ2-1
D: TRBD2

DNA: TGTGCCAGCTCACCACCGCTGACAGGTGGGTTTTATCACTCCTACGAGCAGTACTTC
CDR3: CASSPPLTGGFYHSYEQYF
V: TRBV18
size: few
J: TRBJ2-7
D: NA

DNA: TGTGCCAGCAGTTTCCTCGTCAGAGAGGTTCCAGCTTTCTTT
CDR3: CASSFLVREVPAFF
V: TRBV28
size: NA
J: TRBJ1-1
D: NA

DNA: TGTGCCACCCGGCCTCCGGGACAGGGGATCGAGCAGTACTTC
CDR3: CATRPPGQGIEQYF
V: TRBV28
size: NA
J: TRBJ2-7
D: TRBD1

DNA: TGCAGCGCCTTCCTGTTCACAGATACGCAGTATTTT
CDR3: CSAFLFTDTQYF
V: TRBV29-1
size: NA
J: TRBJ2-3
D: NA

DNA: TGTGCCAGCTCACCGAGACAGGCTGCAACTAATGAAAAACTGTTTTTT
CDR3: CASSPRQAATNEKLFF
V: TRBV18
size: NA
J: TRBJ1-4
D: NA

DNA: TGTGCCAGCAGCTTACTCGGACAACAAGAGACCCAGTACTTC
CDR3: CASSLLGQQETQYF
V: TRBV7-9
size: NA
J: TRBJ2-5
D: NA

DNA: TGTGCCAGCAGTGAGCGGGGGCATCCGACGGGGGAGCAGTACTTC
CDR3: CASSERGHPTGEQYF
V: TRBV25-1
size: NA
J: TRBJ2-7
D: NA

DNA: TGTGCCAGCAGTTTCATCAGGGGTTTTACCTACGAGCAGTACTTC
CDR3: CASSFIRGFTYEQYF
V: TRBV28
size: once
J: TRBJ2-7
D: NA

DNA: TGTGCCAGCAGCAAAACGGACAGGGGGCTCGGAACCGGGGAGCTGTTTTTT
CDR3: CASSKTDRGLGTGELFF
V: TRBV7-9
size: NA
J: TRBJ2-2
D: TRBD1

DNA: TGTGCCAGCAGTGAAACCCAGGGAACCTACGAGCAGTACTTC
CDR3: CASSETQGTYEQYF
V: TRBV25-1
size: NA
J: TRBJ2-7
D: NA

DNA: TGCCCCCCGACAGATAGCTCCTACGAGCAGTACTTC
CDR3: CPPTDSSYEQYF
V: TRBV29-1
size: NA
J: TRBJ2-7
D: NA

DNA: TGCGCCAGCACCCTAGCGGGAGGGAACTACAATGAGCAGTTCTTC
CDR3: CASTLAGGNYNEQFF
V: TRBV10-2
size: NA
J: TRBJ2-1
D: TRBD2

DNA: TGTGCCAGCAGCCAGGACACCTATCAGCCCCAGCATTTT
CDR3: CASSQDTYQPQHF
V: TRBV7-6
size: NA
J: TRBJ1-5
D: NA

DNA: TGTGCTAGCAGCGTAGAACCCGACAGGGGCACTGAAGCTTTCTTT
CDR3: CASSVEPDRGTEAFF
V: TRBV9
size: NA
J: TRBJ1-1
D: TRBD1

DNA: TGTGCCAGCAGCGCACTAGCGGTGGTTTCGGATACGCAGTATTTT
CDR3: CASSALAVVSDTQYF
V: TRBV7-3
size: NA
J: TRBJ2-3
D: TRBD2

DNA: TGTGCCAGCAGCGTAGCCTCGGGGGGGCTGGTTGAGCAGTTCTTC
CDR3: CASSVASGGLVEQFF
V: TRBV9
size: NA
J: TRBJ2-1
D: TRBD2

DNA: TGTGCCAGCAGCTTGGACGCGGGACGGAGCTATGGCTACACCTTC
CDR3: CASSLDAGRSYGYTF
V: TRBV5-6
size: once
J: TRBJ1-2
D: NA

DNA: TGTGCCAGCAGCCACAACCTTAGACCGGGACTAGCGGGACAAGAGACCCAGTACTTC
CDR3: CASSHNLRPGLAGQETQYF
V: TRBV7-9
size: NA
J: TRBJ2-5
D: TRBD2

DNA: TGTGCCAGCAGTGAATTGGGAACAGGGGGCCCCTACAATGAGCAGTTCTTC
CDR3: CASSELGTGGPYNEQFF
V: TRBV25-1
size: NA
J: TRBJ2-1
D: TRBD1

DNA: TGTGCCAACACACTCGAGGACAGGGGCCAGAGCAATTCACCCCTCCACTTT
CDR3: CANTLEDRGQSNSPLHF
V: TRBV6-4
size: NA
J: TRBJ1-6
D: TRBD1

DNA: TGTGCCAGCACCCTAGCGGGAGGCGGCCACGAGCAGTACTTC
CDR3: CASTLAGGGHEQYF
V: TRBV27
size: NA
J: TRBJ2-7
D: TRBD2

DNA: TGTGCCAGCAGCTCCGGGGGGACGGGACCGTTGAACACTGAAGCTTTCTTT
CDR3: CASSSGGTGPLNTEAFF
V: TRBV7-9
size: few
J: TRBJ1-1
D: NA

DNA: TGTGCCAGCAGTTTATTTTCCGCAGATACGCAGTATTTT
CDR3: CASSLFSADTQYF
V: TRBV27
size: NA
J: TRBJ2-3
D: NA

DNA: TGTGCCAGCAGCTCCGGGATAGGTCGGACTAGCGGGAGCTACGAGCAGTACTTC
CDR3: CASSSGIGRTSGSYEQYF
V: TRBV11-3
size: NA
J: TRBJ2-7
D: TRBD2

DNA: TGTGCCAGCAGCTGGGGCTCTTACTCTGGAAACACCATATATTTT
CDR3: CASSWGSYSGNTIYF
V: TRBV7-9
size: NA
J: TRBJ1-3
D: NA